The source of this TCR beta chain is a study of blood T cell repertoires in COVID-19. TCRdb keeps only in-frame clones here, not all; method: immunoSEQ multiplex PCR. The sample has approximately 70,000 clones, roughly nine tenths seen once. Germline CDR1 and CDR2: MGHRA and YSYEKL. This CDR3 has 18 residues. V gave up 1 base and J gave up 3 bases; unmatched junction bases: 9. The chain has TRBV4-1 and TRBJ2-5; 12 positions match TRBD2. The sequencing input was peripheral blood. The TCR originated in a man aged 40-49 years with COVID-19, enrolled during active disease. The CDR3 region is CASSQVTSGGYSKETQYF. Written as DNA, the CDR3 is TGCGCCAGCAGCCAAGTTACTAGCGGGGGGTATAGTAAAGAGACCCAGTACTTC.